Presented here are 11 T cell receptor beta chains from one specimen sequenced in a study of cytomegalovirus exposure and HLA in healthy donors. Amplification used 60 Vbeta primers and 13 Jbeta primers. Sequencing was performed with immunoSEQ multiplex PCR; in TCRdb, only in-frame clones are kept and a portion is missing. The sample has roughly 150,000 clones, over 70% seen once. Material: PBMCs. These receptors all stem from a male donor in good health and CMV-seronegative.

This rearrangement joins TRBV6-6 to TRBJ2-7, with D perhaps TRBD2 (6 bases). Germline CDR1 is MNHNY and CDR2 is SVGAGI (reference sequence). The CDR3 is 13 residues long. Trimming shortened V by 8 bases and J by 4 bases, and 15 bases separated the two germline ends. CDR3 amino acids: CASRPGLHYEQYF. CDR3 in DNA: TGTGCCAGCCGGCCGGGACTTCATTACGAGCAGTACTTC.

The J gene is TRBJ2-7, the V gene TRBV5-4, with 10 bases fitting TRBD1. CDR3 length: 15 amino acids. V trimming: 2 bases; J trimming: 2 bases; junction bases outside the gene matches: 4. Germline V CDR1 and CDR2: SGHNT, YYREEE (reference sequence). CDR3 loop: CASSFGTGEAYEQYF. The CDR3 DNA reads as TGTGCCAGCAGCTTCGGGACAGGGGAAGCCTACGAGCAGTACTTC.

There are a few counts of this clone. The V gene is TRBV28, the J gene TRBJ1-4; D gene unclear. CDR3 length: 14 residues. The germline CDR1 and CDR2 sequences are MDHEN and SYDVKM. The V end lost 3 bases, the J end lost 8 bases, and 13 bases lay between the germline ends. The CDR3 here is CASSFPSGEEKLFF. As DNA, the CDR3 is TGTGCCAGCAGTTTCCCGAGCGGCGAGGAAAAACTGTTTTTT.

The chain combines TRBV11-2 with TRBJ2-7, with TRBD1 as a possible D gene (6 bases). Germline lookup yields CDR1 SGHAT and CDR2 FQNNGV. Trimming cost V 1 base and J 0 bases, with 10 bases left between them. The CDR3 is made up of 15 amino acids. CDR3 amino acids: CASSLGAGVSYEQYF. DNA of the CDR3: TGTGCCAGCAGCTTAGGTGCAGGGGTCTCCTACGAGCAGTACTTC.

The chain uses TRBV27 and TRBJ2-3; a weak D match, TRBD1 (5 bases). This CDR3 is built from 13 residues. The germline V and J ends were trimmed by 4 bases and 3 bases, with 8 bases remaining between them. The germline V gene has CDR1 MNHEY and CDR2 SMNVEV (reference sequence). The CDR3 spells CASSSRQTDTQYF. In nucleotides, the CDR3 is TGTGCCAGCAGTTCTCGACAGACAGATACGCAGTATTTT.

The rearrangement uses TRBV15 and TRBJ2-1; 8 positions match TRBD2. Losses at the gene ends were 0 bases for V and 1 base for J; bases not matched to a gene: 5. Germline V gene lookup returns CDR1 LNHNV and CDR2 YYDKDF (reference sequence). This CDR3 is built from 17 residues. The CDR3 here is CATSRDRSGSSYNEQFF. In DNA, the CDR3 is TGTGCCACCAGCAGAGATAGGAGCGGGAGTTCCTACAATGAGCAGTTCTTC.

This sequence joins TRBV7-3 and TRBJ1-1; the D gene is possibly TRBD1 (5 bases). The CDR3 has 14 residues. V lost 7 bases and J 3 bases, leaving 15 bases between the germline ends. In germline, CDR1 is SGHTA, CDR2 FQGTGA. The CDR3 nucleotides are TGTGCCAGCAACCAGGGAGGGCAGGACACTGAAGCTTTCTTT. Encoded protein: CASNQGGQDTEAFF.

The table lists this clone with a few counts. This rearrangement joins TRBV9 to TRBJ2-7, with 8 bases identical to TRBD1. Germline assignment: CDR1 SGDLS and CDR2 YYNGEE. The CDR3 totals 13 residues. After removal of 4 bases from V and 6 bases from J, the junction contained 6 bases not matched to a gene. This chain's CDR3 is CASSWDRKGEQYF. CDR3 nucleotides: TGTGCCAGCAGCTGGGACAGGAAAGGCGAGCAGTACTTC. The full variable domain, with the rest looked up from reference TRBV9 and TRBJ2-7, is DSGVTQTPKHLITATGQRVTLRCSPRSGDLSVYWYQQSLDQGLQFLIQYYNGEERAKGNILERFSAQQFPDLHSELNLSSLELGDSALYFCASSWDRKGEQYFGPGTRLTVT.

The chain uses TRBV15 and TRBJ2-5; TRBD2 agrees at 8 bases. Per germline, CDR1 LNHNV and CDR2 YYDKDF (reference sequence). J lost 5 bases, V lost 1 base, and 6 bases had no gene match. The CDR3 is 15 amino acids. The CDR3 loop reads CATSRGASGWETQYF. For the CDR3, the DNA is TGTGCCACCAGCAGAGGGGCTAGCGGGTGGGAGACCCAGTACTTC.

The V and J genes are TRBV5-1 and TRBJ2-3; tentative D call: TRBD1 (6 bases). The V and J ends lost 4 bases and 3 bases respectively, with 18 bases between them. The CDR3 is 16 residues long. Germline CDR1 is SGHRS and CDR2 is YFSETQ. DNA of the CDR3: TGCGCCAGCAGCACGACAGGACCTTACGGAACAGATACGCAGTATTTT. This codes for CASSTTGPYGTDTQYF.

The chain recombines TRBV6-1 with TRBJ2-3, with 10 bases identical to TRBD2. The germline gives CDR1 MNHNS, CDR2 SASEGT. The CDR3 consists of 19 residues. V shed 1 base and J 0 bases; nucleotides not matched to a gene: 10. This chain's CDR3 is CASSEGALAGAYSTDTQYF. CDR3 bases: TGTGCCAGCAGTGAAGGCGCCCTAGCGGGGGCCTATAGCACAGATACGCAGTATTTT.